This T cell receptor (beta chain) was identified in a study of T cell repertoires in cytomegalovirus infection. On the study more broadly: Public TCR beta signature analysis indicated the presence of both CMV infection and matching HLA type.

Germline V lookup: CDR1 DFQATT, CDR2 SNEGSKA (reference sequence). This CDR3 spans 14 amino acids. The ends were cut back, 0 bases at V and 4 bases at J, with 12 bases in the middle. A single record per CDR3 protein comes from TCRdb applying MiXCR to the reads. The top ten hold about 4.6% of the sample, which has approximately 180,000 distinct CDR3 sequences, roughly 9.8% seen once. Points from the study as a whole: Accumulated public TCR beta family frequency recognized individuals carrying CMV together with the relevant HLA. The ex vivo response was dominated by HLA-C-restricted CMV-specific TCR beta clonotypes.

At least ten counts were recorded for this clonotype. Its target is not known. Sequencing was carried out using PBMCs. The chain joins TRBV20-1 to TRBJ1-1; a weak D match, TRBD1 (5 bases). The clonotype comes from a human donor in good health (CMV status not recorded). Some clones in this sample may be carry-over from other donors' samples. The CDR3: CSARDGGTFTEAFF. CDR3 DNA: TGCAGTGCTAGAGATGGGGGGACCTTCACTGAAGCTTTCTTT.